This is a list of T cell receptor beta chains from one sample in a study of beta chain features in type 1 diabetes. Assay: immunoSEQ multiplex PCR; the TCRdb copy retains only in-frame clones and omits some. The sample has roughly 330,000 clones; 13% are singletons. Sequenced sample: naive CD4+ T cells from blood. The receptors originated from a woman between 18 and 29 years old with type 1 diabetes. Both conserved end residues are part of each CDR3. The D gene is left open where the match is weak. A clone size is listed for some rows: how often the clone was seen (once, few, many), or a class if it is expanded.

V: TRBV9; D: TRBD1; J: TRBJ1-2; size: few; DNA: TGTGCCAGCAGCGTAGGACAGGGTCAGGGCTACGGCTACACCTTC; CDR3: CASSVGQGQGYGYTF
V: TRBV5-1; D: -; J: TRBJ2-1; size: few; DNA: TGCGCCAGCAGCTCTCTAGCGCCTAGCTACAATGAGCAGTTCTTC; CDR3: CASSSLAPSYNEQFF
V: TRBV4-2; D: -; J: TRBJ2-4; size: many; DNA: TGTGCCAGCAGCCACGTACTAGCCAAAAACATTCAGTACTTC; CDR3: CASSHVLAKNIQYF
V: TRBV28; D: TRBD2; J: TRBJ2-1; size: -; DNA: TGTGCCAGCACTTTCCCCAGCGGGAGAGCGGGGGGAGAGCAGTTCTTC; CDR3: CASTFPSGRAGGEQFF
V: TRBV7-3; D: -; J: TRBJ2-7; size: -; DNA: TGTGCCAGCAGCTTAGGGGGCCGCCCCTACGAGCAGTACTTC; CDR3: CASSLGGRPYEQYF
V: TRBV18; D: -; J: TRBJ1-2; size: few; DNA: TGTGCCAGCTCACCTATTGACCCCGGAGCTAACTATGGCTACACCTTC; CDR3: CASSPIDPGANYGYTF
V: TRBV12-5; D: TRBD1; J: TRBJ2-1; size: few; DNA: TGTGCTAGTGGGCTCAGGGGGACAGGGGCTAATGAGCAGTTCTTC; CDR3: CASGLRGTGANEQFF
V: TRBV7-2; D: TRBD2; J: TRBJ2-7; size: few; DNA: TGTGCCAGCAGCCTAGGGTATTCGGGACTAGTGGCGTACGAGCAGTACTTC; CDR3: CASSLGYSGLVAYEQYF
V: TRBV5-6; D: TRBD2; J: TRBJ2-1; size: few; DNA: TGTGCCAGCAGCTTGCTAGCGGGAGGGCCATATGAGCAGTTCTTC; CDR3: CASSLLAGGPYEQFF
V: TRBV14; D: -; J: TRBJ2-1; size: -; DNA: TGTGCCAGCAGCCCACGTCTAGCGTGGTCCTACAATGAGCAGTTCTTC; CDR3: CASSPRLAWSYNEQFF
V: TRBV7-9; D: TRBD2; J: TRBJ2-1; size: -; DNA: TGTGCCAGCAGCTTACGTCCCCCCCACGGGAGGAAAGTAGACAATGAGCAGTTCTTC; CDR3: CASSLRPPHGRKVDNEQFF
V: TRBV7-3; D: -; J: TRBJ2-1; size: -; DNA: TGTGCCAGCAGCTTAACGAACGAGGCACAGTTCTTC; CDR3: CASSLTNEAQFF
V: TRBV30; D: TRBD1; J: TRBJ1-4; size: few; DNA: TGTGCCTGGAGCAAGGGGGCAGGTGAAAAACTGTTTTTT; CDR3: CAWSKGAGEKLFF
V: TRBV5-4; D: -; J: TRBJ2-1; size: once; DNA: TGTGCCAGCAGCTTCTCTGGGAGCGGGCAGTTCTTC; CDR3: CASSFSGSGQFF
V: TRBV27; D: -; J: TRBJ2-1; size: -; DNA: TGTGCCAGCAGTTTGGGGCAGGGCCTCTACAATGAGCAGTTCTTC; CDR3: CASSLGQGLYNEQFF
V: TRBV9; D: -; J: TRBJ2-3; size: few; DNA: TGTGCCAGCAGCGTAGCCGCCGGGATCTCCACAGATACGCAGTATTTT; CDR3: CASSVAAGISTDTQYF
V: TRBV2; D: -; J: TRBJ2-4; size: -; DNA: TGTGCCGCAAGTCCCCCCCGGGTTGCCAAAAACATTCAGTACTTC; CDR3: CAASPPRVAKNIQYF
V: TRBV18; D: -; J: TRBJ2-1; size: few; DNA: TGTGCCAGCTCGCTCGGACAGAGCTCCTACAATGAGCAGTTCTTC; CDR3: CASSLGQSSYNEQFF
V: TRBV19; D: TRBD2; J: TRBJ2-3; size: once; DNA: TGTGCCAGTAGTCAGAGTGTCGCGGGAGGATTTACGCAGTATTTT; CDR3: CASSQSVAGGFTQYF
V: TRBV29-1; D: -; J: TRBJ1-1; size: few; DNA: TGCAGCGGGGGAGACACTGAAGCTTTCTTT; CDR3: CSGGDTEAFF
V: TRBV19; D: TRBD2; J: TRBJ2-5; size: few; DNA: TGTGCCAGTAGTATGACTAGCGGGAGCCAAGAGACCCAGTACTTC; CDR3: CASSMTSGSQETQYF
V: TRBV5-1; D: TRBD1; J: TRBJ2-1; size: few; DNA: TGCGCCAGCAGCAAGGGGGCAGAGTCCTACAATGAGCAGTTCTTC; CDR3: CASSKGAESYNEQFF
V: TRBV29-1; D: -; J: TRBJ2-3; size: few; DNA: TGCAGCGTCAAACTAGAGACTAGTACCACAGATACGCAGTATTTT; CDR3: CSVKLETSTTDTQYF
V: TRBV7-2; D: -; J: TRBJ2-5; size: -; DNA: TGTGCCAGCAGCACCCTAGGGGGAGAGACCCAGTACTTC; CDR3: CASSTLGGETQYF
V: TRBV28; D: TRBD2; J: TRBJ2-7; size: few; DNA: TGTGCCAGCAGTTCCCTCCCCTCCGCGCTAGCGGGAGGGGGCGAGCAGTACTTC; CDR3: CASSSLPSALAGGGEQYF
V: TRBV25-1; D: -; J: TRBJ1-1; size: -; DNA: TGTGCCAGCAGTGAATATAGCAGGGCGAAAGCTTTCTTT; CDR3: CASSEYSRAKAFF
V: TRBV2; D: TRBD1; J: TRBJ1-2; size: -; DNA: TGTGCCAGCAATGAGATAGGGGGCGGCTATGGCTACACCTTC; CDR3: CASNEIGGGYGYTF